This section outlines one T cell receptor (beta chain) sequence together with its context. Its antigen is not identified. This entry is derived from a study of cytomegalovirus exposure and HLA in healthy donors. Study background: Later analysis reported that the approximately 120 validation repertoires shared the platform of the roughly 680 first-cohort repertoires.

The method was immunoSEQ multiplex PCR; TCRdb's version includes in-frame clones alone and lacks a portion of them. The sample carries 80,000 to 95,000 clones, roughly 92% recorded once. Study findings and constraints: Associated with cytomegalovirus, according to the listing, were some 150 TCR beta chains.

The CDR3 length is 20 residues. The junction had 21 bases not matched to a gene; V was cut back by 3 bases and J by 5 bases. The germline V gene has CDR1 SGHVS and CDR2 FNYEAQ. This chain uses TRBV7-6 with TRBJ2-1; 8 bases agree with TRBD2. The clonotype originates from a woman aged 25 to 39 in good health and CMV-seropositive. Input material: PBMCs. The CDR3 DNA sequence: TGTGCCAGCAGCTTTAGGGCCCCCTTTAGAGGGCGGGAGGCAGACAATGAGCAGTTCTTC. The encoded protein is CASSFRAPFRGREADNEQFF.